This TCR beta chain was observed in a study of blood T cell repertoires in COVID-19. Losses at the gene ends were 3 bases for V and 7 bases for J; bases not matched to a gene: 8. This CDR3 is built from 16 residues. CDR1 SGHRS and CDR2 YFSETQ come from the germline V gene. This clone was counted once. Method: immunoSEQ multiplex PCR; TCRdb's copy keeps in-frame clones and lacks some. This sample has about 200,000 clones, with around 87% found just once. The sequence was collected from a man aged 60 to 69 who had recovered from COVID-19. The specimen was peripheral blood. The rearrangement uses TRBV5-1 and TRBJ1-6; the match to TRBD1 covers 9 bases. The CDR3 nucleotides are TGCGCCAGCAGCTGGGGACAGGGAGGTACGAATTCACCCCTCCACTTT. It encodes CASSWGQGGTNSPLHF.